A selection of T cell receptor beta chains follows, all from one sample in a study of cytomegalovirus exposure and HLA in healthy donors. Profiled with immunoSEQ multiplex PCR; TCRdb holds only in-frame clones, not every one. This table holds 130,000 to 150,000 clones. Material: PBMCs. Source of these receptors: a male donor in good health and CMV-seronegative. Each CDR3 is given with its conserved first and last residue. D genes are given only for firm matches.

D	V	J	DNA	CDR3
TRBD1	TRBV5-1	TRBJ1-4	TGCGCCAGCAGCTCAGGGGGCGGGGATGAAAAACTGTTTTTT	CASSSGGGDEKLFF
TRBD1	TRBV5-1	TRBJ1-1	TGCGCCAGCAGCTCTCAGACAGGGATGAACACTGAAGCTTTCTTT	CASSSQTGMNTEAFF
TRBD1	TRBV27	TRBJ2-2	TGTGCCAGTCGGGAATGGGACAGGGACACCGGGGAGCTGTTTTTT	CASREWDRDTGELFF
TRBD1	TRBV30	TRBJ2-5	TGTGCCTGGGACAGGGGTGAACCTCAAGAGACCCAGTACTTC	CAWDRGEPQETQYF
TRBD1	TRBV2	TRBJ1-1	TGTGCCAGCAGCGGACAGGGGGCGGACACTGAAGCTTTCTTT	CASSGQGADTEAFF
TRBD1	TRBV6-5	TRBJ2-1	TGTGCCAGCAGTTTCGGACAGGGGGGGGGCAATGAGCAGTTCTTC	CASSFGQGGGNEQFF
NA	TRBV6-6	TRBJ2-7	TGTGCCAGCAGTTACGACCAGGGTCCCTACGAGCAGTACTTC	CASSYDQGPYEQYF
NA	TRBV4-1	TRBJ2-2	TGCGCCAGCAGTCCGGGGACCGGGGAGCTGTTTTTT	CASSPGTGELFF
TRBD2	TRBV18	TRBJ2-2	TGTGCCAGCTCACGTAGCTCCCTAGCGGCCAACACCGGGGAGCTGTTTTTT	CASSRSSLAANTGELFF
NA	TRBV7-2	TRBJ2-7	TGTGCCAGCAGCCGGGACGCGGGGTGGTACGAGCAGTACTTC	CASSRDAGWYEQYF
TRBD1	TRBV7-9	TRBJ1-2	TGTGCCAGCAGCTCGACAGGGCTTGGCTACACCTTC	CASSSTGLGYTF
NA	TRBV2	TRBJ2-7	TGTGCCAGCAGCGTCATTGGACTAAAGAGCTCCTACGAGCAGTACTTC	CASSVIGLKSSYEQYF
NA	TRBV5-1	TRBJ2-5	TGCGCCAGCAAAAGAGGGACATTACTTCCCCAAGAGACCCAGTACTTC	CASKRGTLLPQETQYF
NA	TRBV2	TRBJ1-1	TGTGCCAGCAGTGAACGTCTGGGGGCCCTTACTGAAGCTTTCTTT	CASSERLGALTEAFF
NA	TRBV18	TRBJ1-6	TGTGCCAGCTCACCATCCCCAGACAGCTCCTATAATTCACCCCTCCACTTT	CASSPSPDSSYNSPLHF
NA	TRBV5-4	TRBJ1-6	TGTGCCAGCAGCTTGGAAGGAGCCTCACCCCTCCACTTT	CASSLEGASPLHF
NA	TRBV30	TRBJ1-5	TGTGCCTGGAGTCCCGGGGGAGGGGTAACACCCCAGCATTTT	CAWSPGGGVTPQHF
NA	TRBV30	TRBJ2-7	TGTGCCTGGAGTTTTCCTCCAGGGGCCTACGAGCAGTACTTC	CAWSFPPGAYEQYF
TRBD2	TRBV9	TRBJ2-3	TGTGCCAGCAGTTACAACGCGGGAGCAGATACGCAGTATTTT	CASSYNAGADTQYF
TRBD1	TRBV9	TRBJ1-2	TGTGCCAGCAGCGTAGGGGGACAGGGGACTGGCTACACCTTC	CASSVGGQGTGYTF
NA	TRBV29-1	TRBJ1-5	TGCAGCGTTGGCGAGGGGGGGTATCAGCCCCAGCATTTT	CSVGEGGYQPQHF
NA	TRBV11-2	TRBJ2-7	TGTGCCAGCAGCTTAGATCTAGGGGGGGTAGGCGAGCAGTACTTC	CASSLDLGGVGEQYF
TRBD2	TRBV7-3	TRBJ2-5	TGTGCCAGCAGCTTAGGGACTAGCGGACAAGAGACCCAGTACTTC	CASSLGTSGQETQYF
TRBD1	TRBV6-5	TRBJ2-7	TGTGCCAGCAGTTACACGGACAGGGGATCCTACGAGCAGTACTTC	CASSYTDRGSYEQYF
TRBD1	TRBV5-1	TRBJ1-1	TGCGCCAGCAGCTCACAGGGGATACTCACTGAAGCTTTCTTT	CASSSQGILTEAFF
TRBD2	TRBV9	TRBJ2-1	TGTGCCAGCAGCGTAGTGGCGGGAGGGGGAGTCAATGAGCAGTTCTTC	CASSVVAGGGVNEQFF
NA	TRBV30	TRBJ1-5	TGTGCCTGGAGTAACAGGGTAAAAGGGAGCAATCAGCCCCAGCATTTT	CAWSNRVKGSNQPQHF
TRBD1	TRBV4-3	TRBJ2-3	TGCGCCAGCAGCCAAGAAGGCAGGGGGAAAAATACGCAGTATTTT	CASSQEGRGKNTQYF
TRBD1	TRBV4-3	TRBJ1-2	TGCGCCAGCAGCCAAGATGGAGGGGGAATTTCAGGGGGCTGCACCTTC	CASSQDGGGISGGCTF
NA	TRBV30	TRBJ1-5	TGTGCCTCTTCGGCCAGGGGCAATCAGCCCCAGCATTTT	CASSARGNQPQHF
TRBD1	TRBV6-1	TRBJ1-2	TGTGCCAGCAGTGAATTCCTGGCTCCCGGGACAGGGGCGGAGGGCTACACCTTC	CASSEFLAPGTGAEGYTF
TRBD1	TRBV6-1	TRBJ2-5	TGTGCCAGCAGGGGGACAGGGTGGGAGACCCAGTACTTC	CASRGTGWETQYF
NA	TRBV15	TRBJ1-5	TGTGCCACCAGCACGGGGGGGGGCAGAAAGAATCAGCCCCAGCATTTT	CATSTGGGRKNQPQHF
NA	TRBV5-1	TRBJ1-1	TGCGCCAGCAATAACAGGTCGAACACTGAAGCTTTCTTT	CASNNRSNTEAFF
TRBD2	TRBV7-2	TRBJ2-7	TGTGCCAGCAGTCTAGCGGTTAGCTCCTACGAGCAGTACTTC	CASSLAVSSYEQYF
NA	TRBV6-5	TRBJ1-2	TGTGCCAGCAGTTACGACAGGCCCTATGGCTACACCTTC	CASSYDRPYGYTF
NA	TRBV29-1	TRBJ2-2	TGCAGCGTTGTGAAGCGGGAAGGGGGGAACACCGGGGAGCTGTTTTTT	CSVVKREGGNTGELFF
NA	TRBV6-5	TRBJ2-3	TGTGCCAGCAGTTACTCGTCGGATACGCAGTATTTT	CASSYSSDTQYF
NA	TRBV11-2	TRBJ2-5	TGTGCCAGCAGCAGGAGGGAGACCCAGTACTTC	CASSRRETQYF
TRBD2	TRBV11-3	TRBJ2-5	TGTGCCAGCAGCTCTAGCGGGAAGTTGGAGACCCAGTACTTC	CASSSSGKLETQYF